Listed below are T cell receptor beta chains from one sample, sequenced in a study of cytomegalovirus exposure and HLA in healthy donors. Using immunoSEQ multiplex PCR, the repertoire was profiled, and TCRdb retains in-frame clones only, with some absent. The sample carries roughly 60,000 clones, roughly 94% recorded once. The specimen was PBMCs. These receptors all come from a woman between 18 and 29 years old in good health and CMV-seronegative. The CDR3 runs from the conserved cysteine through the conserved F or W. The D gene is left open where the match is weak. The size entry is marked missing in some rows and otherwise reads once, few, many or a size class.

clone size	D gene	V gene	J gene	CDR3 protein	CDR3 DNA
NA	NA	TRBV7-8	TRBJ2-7	CASSLAPGSYEQYF	TGTGCCAGCAGCTTAGCGCCGGGATCCTACGAGCAGTACTTC
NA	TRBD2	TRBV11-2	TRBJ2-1	CASSPAVAGDHEQFF	TGTGCCAGCAGCCCCGCGGTAGCGGGAGATCATGAGCAGTTCTTC
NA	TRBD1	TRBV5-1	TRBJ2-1	CASSLVGGAGNEQFF	TGCGCCAGCAGCTTGGTAGGGGGCGCAGGGAATGAGCAGTTCTTC
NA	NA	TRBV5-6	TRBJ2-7	CASSQPGLDSYEQYF	TGTGCCAGCAGCCAACCGGGACTGGACTCCTACGAGCAGTACTTC
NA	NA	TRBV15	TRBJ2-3	CATSRSRGTDTQYF	TGTGCCACCAGCAGAAGCAGGGGCACAGATACGCAGTATTTT
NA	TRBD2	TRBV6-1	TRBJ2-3	CASSERGRVGQYF	TGTGCCAGCAGTGAACGGGGGAGGGTGGGGCAGTATTTT
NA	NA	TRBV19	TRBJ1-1	CASSIQVGTEAFF	TGTGCCAGTAGTATTCAGGTAGGCACTGAAGCTTTCTTT
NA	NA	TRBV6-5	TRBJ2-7	CASRPGLNYEQYF	TGTGCCAGCAGACCGGGACTTAACTACGAGCAGTACTTC
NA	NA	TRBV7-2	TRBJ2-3	CASSPGTLGLLDTQYF	TGTGCCAGCAGCCCGGGGACTTTGGGTTTGTTGGATACGCAGTATTTT
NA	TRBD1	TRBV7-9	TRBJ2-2	CASSRTGVSGELFF	TGTGCCAGCAGCCGGACAGGGGTTAGCGGGGAGCTGTTTTTT
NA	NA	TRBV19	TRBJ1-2	CASSLRTAMVVNYGYTF	TGTGCCAGTAGTCTAAGGACAGCTATGGTTGTTAACTATGGCTACACCTTC
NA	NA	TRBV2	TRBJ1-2	CASSIGGGAGGYTF	TGTGCCAGCAGTATTGGTGGGGGGGCAGGGGGCTACACCTTC
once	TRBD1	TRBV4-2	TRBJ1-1	CASSQGLVAGGFEAFF	TGTGCCAGCAGCCAAGGACTAGTGGCAGGGGGTTTTGAAGCTTTCTTT
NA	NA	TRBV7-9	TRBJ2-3	CASSLLARTDTQYF	TGTGCCAGCAGCTTACTGGCTAGGACAGATACGCAGTATTTT
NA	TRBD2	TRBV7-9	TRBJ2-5	CASSLEVREAGVKETQYF	TGTGCCAGCAGCTTAGAAGTCAGGGAGGCGGGAGTTAAAGAGACCCAGTACTTC
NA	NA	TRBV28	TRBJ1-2	CASSLSTGPGYTF	TGTGCCAGCAGTTTGTCGACAGGTCCTGGCTACACCTTC
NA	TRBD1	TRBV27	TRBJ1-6	CASRSPSGQENSPLHF	TGTGCCAGCAGGTCACCCTCGGGACAGGAGAATTCACCCCTCCACTTT
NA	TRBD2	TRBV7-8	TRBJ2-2	CASSVRTSGNTGELFF	TGTGCCAGCAGCGTCCGGACTAGCGGGAACACCGGGGAGCTGTTTTTT
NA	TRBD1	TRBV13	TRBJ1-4	CASSFRGDSLTTNEKLFF	TGTGCCAGCAGCTTTAGAGGGGACAGCCTTACAACTAATGAAAAACTGTTTTTT
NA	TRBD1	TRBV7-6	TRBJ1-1	CASTRDRGYDTEAFF	TGTGCCAGCACCCGGGACAGGGGTTACGACACTGAAGCTTTCTTT
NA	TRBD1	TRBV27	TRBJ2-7	CASSLGAGTGDEQYF	TGTGCCAGCAGTTTGGGAGCCGGGACAGGGGACGAGCAGTACTTC
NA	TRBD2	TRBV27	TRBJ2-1	CASSLYGGYNEQFF	TGTGCCAGCAGTTTATACGGGGGGTACAATGAGCAGTTCTTC
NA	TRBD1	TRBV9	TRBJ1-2	CASTYSGTGGGYTF	TGTGCCAGCACCTACTCCGGGACAGGGGGTGGCTACACCTTC
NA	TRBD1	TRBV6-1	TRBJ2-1	CASSGKGQGYNEQFF	TGTGCCAGCAGTGGGAAGGGACAGGGATACAATGAGCAGTTCTTC
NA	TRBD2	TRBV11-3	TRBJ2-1	CASPFPGLGVDEQFF	TGTGCCAGCCCCTTTCCGGGACTAGGTGTCGATGAGCAGTTCTTC
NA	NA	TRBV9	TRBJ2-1	CASSAGDLNNEQFF	TGTGCCAGCAGCGCGGGGGACTTGAACAATGAGCAGTTCTTC
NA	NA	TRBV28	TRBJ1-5	CASSLRGNINQPQHF	TGTGCCAGCAGTCTCAGGGGAAATATCAATCAGCCCCAGCATTTT
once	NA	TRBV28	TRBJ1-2	CASSKGFPLYGYTF	TGTGCCAGCAGTAAGGGGTTTCCCCTCTATGGCTACACCTTC
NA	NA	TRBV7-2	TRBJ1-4	CASSLLGGTNEKLFF	TGTGCCAGCAGCTTACTGGGGGGGACTAATGAAAAACTGTTTTTT
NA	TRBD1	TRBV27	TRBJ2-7	CASSPGTAYYEQYF	TGTGCCAGCAGCCCCGGGACAGCTTACTACGAGCAGTACTTC
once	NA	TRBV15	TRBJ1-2	CATSRDLTEYGYTF	TGTGCCACCAGCAGAGATTTGACAGAGTATGGCTACACCTTC
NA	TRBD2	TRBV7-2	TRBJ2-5	CASSLMREGGETQYF	TGTGCCAGCAGCTTAATGAGGGAGGGAGGGGAGACCCAGTACTTC
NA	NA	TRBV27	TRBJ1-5	CASSPRGYSNQPQHF	TGTGCCAGCAGCCCCCGGGGGTATAGCAATCAGCCCCAGCATTTT
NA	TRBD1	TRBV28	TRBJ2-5	CASRSRGSGETQYF	TGTGCCAGCAGATCCAGGGGGTCCGGGGAGACCCAGTACTTC
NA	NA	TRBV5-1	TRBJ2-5	CASSLYWGLQETQYF	TGCGCCAGCAGCTTGTATTGGGGACTCCAAGAGACCCAGTACTTC